Below, 6 T cell receptor beta chains from the same sample are listed, as sequenced in a study of blood T cell repertoires in COVID-19. TCRdb keeps only in-frame clones here, not all; method: immunoSEQ multiplex PCR. The table includes 250,000 to 300,000 clones, roughly 88% detected once. The sample taken for sequencing was peripheral blood. The receptors stem from a woman under 40 with acute or convalescent COVID-19.

A few counts support this clone. The rearrangement uses TRBV2 and TRBJ2-2; 9 nucleotides line up with TRBD2. There are 15 residues in the CDR3. The V gene's germline CDR1 is SNHLY and CDR2 FYNNEI. V dropped 8 bases and J dropped 3; count of bases not matched to a gene: 7. Written as DNA, the CDR3 is TGTGCCAGCGAGGGCGGGAGGGCAGACACCGGGGAGCTGTTTTTT. Encoded protein: CASEGGRADTGELFF.

The chain uses TRBV7-2 and TRBJ1-6; TRBD1 aligns across 8 bases. The CDR3 totals 14 residues. Trimming took 5 bases from V and 10 from J; bases not matched to a gene: 7. The germline CDR1 and CDR2 sequences are SGHTA and FQGNSA. The CDR3 DNA is TGTGCCAGCAGCCCAAACCGACAGGGGTCACCCCTCCACTTT. Translation: CASSPNRQGSPLHF.

The chain uses TRBV5-4 and TRBJ2-1, with D perhaps TRBD2 (5 bases). The CDR3 consists of 15 residues. From germline, CDR1 is SGHNT and CDR2 YYREEE (reference sequence). Trimming took 6 bases from V and 4 from J, leaving 17 bases between them. The CDR3 is CASNHGERLYNEQFF. As DNA, the CDR3 is TGTGCCAGCAACCATGGAGAAAGACTATACAATGAGCAGTTCTTC.

The chain combines TRBV19 with TRBJ1-2, with a possible D match to TRBD1 (5 bases). The germline CDR1 and CDR2 sequences are LNHDA and SQIVND (reference sequence). V lost 0 bases to trimming and J lost 7 bases, with 18 bases between them. This CDR3 has 16 amino acids. The CDR3, as DNA: TGTGCCAGTAGTATAGACACGGCCGACAGTTCCCTTGGCTACACCTTC. Its translation is CASSIDTADSSLGYTF.

The chain couples TRBV15 to TRBJ2-5, with 11 bases matching TRBD2. CDR1 is LNHNV, CDR2 YYDKDF, per germline (reference sequence). The length of the CDR3 is 18 residues. After removal of 1 base from V and 5 bases from J, the junction contained 12 bases not matched to a gene. CDR3 region: CATSRGDSGRASGETQYF. The CDR3 DNA follows: TGTGCCACCAGCAGAGGCGATAGCGGGAGGGCCAGTGGGGAGACCCAGTACTTC.

This sequence joins TRBV7-8 and TRBJ2-5; 11 bases are shared with TRBD2. Germline CDR1 is SGHVS and CDR2 is FQNEAQ. The CDR3 loop spans 17 amino acids. V was pared by 5 bases and J by 2 bases, with 10 bases of the junction left unmatched. CDR3 sequence reads: CASSRGTSGRLQETQYF. The CDR3 DNA sequence: TGTGCCAGCAGCCGAGGGACTAGCGGAAGACTGCAAGAGACCCAGTACTTC.